A single sample gave rise to the 30 T cell receptor beta chains below, sequenced in a study of shared clonotypes between healthy human individuals. Data came from immunoSEQ multiplex PCR; TCRdb stores just in-frame clones and leaves some out. In the table there are about 1 million clones, 65% to 80% of which are singletons. The source material was memory CD4+ T cells sorted from blood. Subset meaning: CD45RA-negative fraction. The receptor source for this set is a man aged 18 to 29 in good health.

The chain employs TRBV7-3 and TRBJ2-5, with 9 positions matching TRBD2. Germline V gene sequence: CDR1 SGHTA, CDR2 FQGTGA. This CDR3 is built from 15 residues. The V segment lost 3 bases and the J segment 4 bases; nucleotides outside the gene matches: 6. CDR3 sequence reads: CASSLGLAGRETQYF. The CDR3 nucleotides are TGTGCCAGCAGCTTGGGACTAGCAGGGAGAGAGACCCAGTACTTC.

The J gene is TRBJ2-7, the V gene TRBV5-6; 11 bases are shared with TRBD2. With V trimmed by 4 bases and J by 6 bases, 9 bases remained unmatched. The CDR3 loop spans 15 amino acids. Germline CDR1 reads SGHDT; CDR2 reads YYEEEE. The CDR3 is CASSPALAGVGEQYF. CDR3 in DNA: TGTGCCAGCAGCCCGGCACTAGCGGGGGTCGGCGAGCAGTACTTC.

The chain recombines TRBV5-5 with TRBJ1-4, with a possible D match to TRBD1 (6 bases). Trimming left V 4 bases short and J 0 bases short, with 13 bases between. CDR1 and CDR2 from the germline V gene are SGHKS and YYEKEE (reference sequence). This CDR3 comprises 16 residues. The CDR3 is CASSAGVTATNEKLFF. The DNA for the CDR3 is TGTGCCAGCAGCGCAGGGGTTACGGCAACTAATGAAAAACTGTTTTTT.

This clone was observed a handful of times. The chain joins TRBV11-2 to TRBJ1-5, with D hard to call. CDR3 length: 13 residues. The germline gives CDR1 SGHAT, CDR2 FQNNGV. Trimming took 1 base from V and 3 from J, leaving 4 bases between them. CDR3 loop: CASSLAANQPQHF. The CDR3, as DNA: TGTGCCAGCAGCTTAGCGGCCAATCAGCCCCAGCATTTT.

V and J are TRBV11-3 and TRBJ2-1, with D unresolved. V was cut by 0 bases and J by 10 bases, with 7 bases left in between. The CDR3 length is 12 residues. Germline loops: CDR1 SGHNT, CDR2 YENEEA. CDR3 DNA sequence: TGTGCCAGCAGCTTAGATCGGTCCGAGCAGTTCTTC. Translated: CASSLDRSEQFF.

V usage is TRBV6-6 and J usage is TRBJ2-7, with D perhaps matching TRBD1 (6 bases). Trimming left V 10 bases short and J 6 bases short, with 28 bases between. CDR3 size: 16 residues. Germline values: CDR1 MNHNY, CDR2 SVGAGI (reference sequence). CDR3 protein: CAIRRTESYGAFEQYF. For the CDR3, the DNA is TGTGCCATCCGGAGGACAGAATCCTATGGAGCCTTCGAGCAGTACTTC.

Only a few counts were recorded for this clone. A read error is likely here: a far larger clone is one base away. The rearrangement links TRBV5-4 to TRBJ2-7; D remains ambiguous. From germline, CDR1 is SGHNT and CDR2 YYREEE (reference sequence). Trimming took off 4 bases at V and 3 bases at J, with 5 bases between the two ends. The CDR3 runs to 11 residues. The CDR3 reads CASSDFYEQYF. The CDR3, as DNA: TGTGCCAGCAGCGACTTCTACGAGCAGTACTTC. Full variable domain (missing parts from reference TRBV5-4 and TRBJ2-7): ETGVTQSPTHLIKTRGQQVTLRCSSQSGHNTVSWYQQALGQGPQFIFQYYREEENGRGNFPPRFSGLQFPNYSSELNVNALELDDSALYLCASSDFYEQYFGPGTRLTVT.

In the case of this clone: Within the sample, other DNA sequences also encode this same CDR3. The V call is TRBV5-6, the J call TRBJ1-2, with D perhaps TRBD1 (6 bases). Germline loops: CDR1 SGHDT, CDR2 YYEEEE. The CDR3 contains 13 residues. With 0 bases removed from V and 7 bases from J, the gap between germline ends came to 10 bases. The CDR3 nucleotides read TGTGCCAGCAGCTTGGCACAGGGTAGTGGCTACACCTTC. This codes for CASSLAQGSGYTF.

Ten or more counts support this clone. DNA of the CDR3: TGTGCCAGCTCCCGGGACTGGAACACTGAAGCTTTCTTT. Amino acids: CASSRDWNTEAFF. V gene TRBV18 combines with J gene TRBJ1-1; possible D gene TRBD1, 5 bases. Per the germline V gene, CDR1 is KGHSH and CDR2 is LQKENI. V dropped 6 bases and J dropped 1 base, with 9 bases sitting between them. The CDR3 extends over 13 amino acids.

With regard to this clone: Other DNA sequences in this specimen translate into the identical CDR3. The chain uses TRBV18 and TRBJ1-2; 11 nucleotides line up with TRBD1. Germline V CDR1 and CDR2: KGHSH, LQKENI. V gave up 3 bases and J gave up 8 bases; unmatched junction bases: 2. The CDR3 is 13 residues long. The CDR3 DNA reads TGTGCCAGCTCACCTGGGACAGGGGGAGGCTACACCTTC. It yields the protein CASSPGTGGGYTF.

The chain couples TRBV29-1 to TRBJ2-6; tentatively, D is TRBD1 (6 bases). The V gene's germline CDR1 is SQVTM and CDR2 ANQGSEA. This CDR3 has 14 residues. V was shortened by 5 bases and J by 2 bases, with 10 bases between the two germline ends. CDR3 DNA: TGCAGCGTTCTTGGGGGCCCTGGGGCCAACGTCCTGACTTTC. Translated, it gives CSVLGGPGANVLTF. Drawing the rest from reference TRBV29-1 and TRBJ2-6, the complete variable domain is SAVISQKPSRDICQRGTSLTIQCQVDSQVTMMFWYRQQPGQSLTLIATANQGSEATYESGFVIDKFPISRPNLTFSTLTVSNMSPEDSSIYLCSVLGGPGANVLTFGAGSRLTVL.

This clone was detected only once. This sample also contains other DNA sequences that code for the same CDR3. V is TRBV18 and J is TRBJ1-5, with unresolved D. Trimming left V 3 bases short and J 6 bases short, with 9 bases between. CDR1 and CDR2 from the germline V gene are KGHSH and LQKENI. The CDR3 has 13 residues. The CDR3 nucleotides read TGTGCCAGCTCACCTAGCGAGGGTCAGCCCCAGCATTTT. Amino acids: CASSPSEGQPQHF.

This clone was counted only a few times. The chain employs TRBV25-1 and TRBJ2-4; D perhaps matches TRBD2 (5 bases). Germline lookup yields CDR1 MGHDK and CDR2 SYGVNS. V was pared by 3 bases and J by 9 bases, with 12 bases between. This CDR3 comprises 13 residues. CDR3 loop: CASSDSGLGIQYF. The CDR3 DNA is TGTGCCAGCAGTGATTCGGGGTTGGGCATTCAGTACTTC.

The V gene is TRBV6-5, the J gene TRBJ1-2, with D perhaps TRBD1 (5 bases). Per germline, CDR1 MNHEY and CDR2 SVGAGI. The V end was cut by 10 bases, the J end by 8 bases, with 20 bases between. The CDR3 is made up of 13 amino acids. CDR3 sequence (DNA): TGTGCCACCTCGTCGACAGCCAGTAGGGGCTACACCTTC. This gives the protein CATSSTASRGYTF.

The CDR3 loop is CASSLAPGKEETQYF. The DNA of the CDR3 is TGTGCCAGCAGCCTAGCCCCCGGGAAAGAAGAGACCCAGTACTTC. The genes are TRBV11-2 and TRBJ2-5; D perhaps matches TRBD2 (5 bases). The CDR3 has 15 amino acids. CDR1 SGHAT and CDR2 FQNNGV come from the germline V gene. Trimming shortened V by 5 bases and J by 3 bases, and 16 bases separated the two germline ends.

The chain has TRBV4-1 and TRBJ2-1; weak D call: TRBD2 (6 bases). Germline-derived CDR1 and CDR2 are MGHRA and YSYEKL. This CDR3 spans 15 amino acids. V was clipped by 3 bases and J by 5 bases, with 14 bases between them. CDR3 DNA: TGCGCCAGCAGCCATATCGGGGGTTTGAACAATGAGCAGTTCTTC. Encoded protein: CASSHIGGLNNEQFF.

The chain couples TRBV7-9 to TRBJ1-3, with D possibly matching TRBD1 (5 bases). Germline V gives CDR1 SEHNR, CDR2 FQNEAQ (reference sequence). V lost 1 base to trimming and J lost 0 bases, with 13 bases between them. The CDR3 runs 17 residues. CDR3: CASSLGERQFSGNTIYF. CDR3 nucleotides: TGTGCCAGCAGCTTAGGGGAAAGACAGTTCTCTGGAAACACCATATATTTT.

The V call is TRBV6-1, the J call TRBJ1-5, with a possible D match to TRBD1 (5 bases). Germline V gene lookup returns CDR1 MNHNS and CDR2 SASEGT. The ends were cut back, 4 bases at V and 0 bases at J, with 19 bases in the middle. The CDR3 covers 18 residues. CDR3 in amino acids: CASSGSRQILYSNQPQHF. The CDR3 bases are TGTGCCAGCAGTGGGTCTCGACAGATCCTCTATAGCAATCAGCCCCAGCATTTT.

This clone was detected only a few times. The chain couples TRBV4-1 to TRBJ1-5, with D uncertain. Trimming cost V 6 bases and J 2 bases, with 11 bases left between them. There are 14 residues in the CDR3. Germline loops: CDR1 MGHRA, CDR2 YSYEKL. The CDR3 sequence: CASSKVGGNQPQHF. The CDR3 bases are TGCGCCAGCAGTAAGGTCGGTGGCAATCAGCCCCAGCATTTT.

The CDR3 region is CASTLNVGSPISGGYTF. In nucleotides, the CDR3 is TGTGCCAGCACTCTGAACGTTGGGAGCCCAATATCGGGGGGCTACACCTTC. This sequence joins TRBV28 and TRBJ1-2, with D uncertain. This CDR3 contains 17 residues. Germline assignment: CDR1 MDHEN and CDR2 SYDVKM. The ends were cut back, 7 bases at V and 8 bases at J, with 29 bases in the middle.

The chain joins TRBV4-3 to TRBJ2-3; the D is unclear. V gave up 1 base and J gave up 2 bases, with 13 bases separating them. Germline lookup yields CDR1 LGHNA and CDR2 YSLEER. The CDR3 contains 16 residues. In nucleotides, the CDR3 is TGCGCCAGCAGCCAAGGAGAACAGCTTATCACAGATACGCAGTATTTT. As protein: CASSQGEQLITDTQYF.

The rearrangement joins TRBV5-1 to TRBJ2-2; 11 positions match TRBD2. The CDR3 runs 14 residues. Trimming removed 6 bases from V and 5 bases from J; junction bases left unmatched: 3. CDR1 SGHRS and CDR2 YFSETQ come from the germline V gene. The CDR3 loop reads CASNLAGGTGELFF. The CDR3, as DNA: TGCGCCAGCAATCTAGCGGGAGGAACCGGGGAGCTGTTTTTT.

This clone was counted between two and nine times. This rearrangement joins TRBV6-6 to TRBJ1-6; 8 bases fit TRBD1. The germline gives CDR1 MNHNY, CDR2 SVGAGI (reference sequence). Trimming removed 6 bases from V and 8 bases from J; junction bases left unmatched: 9. The CDR3 extends over 15 amino acids. The CDR3 DNA is TGTGCCAGCAGACGAATACAGGGGGGTGATTCACCCCTCCACTTT. This codes for CASRRIQGGDSPLHF.

The chain is built from TRBV5-5 and TRBJ2-1; no clear D gene. V shed 2 bases and J shed 0 bases, with 6 bases lying between them. The CDR3 has 14 amino acids. CDR1 is SGHKS, CDR2 YYEKEE, per germline (reference sequence). CDR3 in amino acids: CASSFGSSYNEQFF. The CDR3 region has the DNA TGTGCCAGCAGCTTCGGCAGCTCCTACAATGAGCAGTTCTTC.

V gene TRBV7-9 combines with J gene TRBJ1-2; tentatively, D is TRBD1 (5 bases). The V gene's germline CDR1 is SEHNR and CDR2 FQNEAQ (reference sequence). The CDR3 spans 14 residues. Trimming left V 5 bases short and J 7 bases short, with 17 bases between. The CDR3 is CASSAQDRGGGYTF. CDR3 coding DNA: TGTGCCAGCAGCGCACAGGACCGGGGCGGTGGCTACACCTTC.

This rearrangement joins TRBV5-1 to TRBJ1-3; TRBD1 is a possible D gene (5 bases). Germline loops: CDR1 SGHRS, CDR2 YFSETQ. This CDR3 is built from 14 residues. Trimming removed 7 bases at V and 4 bases at J, with 15 bases between. In nucleotides, the CDR3 is TGCGCCAGCGGCGGAGGGGAATCCGGAAACACCATATATTTT. Translation: CASGGGESGNTIYF.

J is TRBJ1-4 and V is TRBV5-4, with 12 bases that match TRBD1. The V gene's germline CDR1 is SGHNT and CDR2 YYREEE (reference sequence). This CDR3 contains 15 residues. Trimming removed 4 bases from V and 8 bases from J; junction bases left unmatched: 6. This CDR3 reads CASSTGQGAGEKLFF. CDR3 nucleotides: TGTGCCAGCAGCACGGGACAGGGGGCAGGAGAAAAACTGTTTTTT.

This clone was detected ten times or more. This chain links TRBV28 with TRBJ1-4; 11 bases line up with TRBD1. Germline V gives CDR1 MDHEN, CDR2 SYDVKM. Trimming removed 6 bases from V and 7 bases from J; junction bases left unmatched: 10. CDR3 length: 16 residues. CDR3 DNA sequence: TGTGCCAGCAGACTTATCACCGGGACAGGGGGTGAAAAACTGTTTTTT. Its translation is CASRLITGTGGEKLFF.

V usage is TRBV28 and J usage is TRBJ2-7; D is possibly TRBD1 or TRBD2 (6 bases each). The CDR3 loop spans 15 amino acids. Germline CDR1 and CDR2: MDHEN and SYDVKM. Trimming stripped 6 bases from V and 2 bases from J, with 17 bases between. The CDR3 region has the DNA TGTGCCAGCAGCCAGATAGGGGGGTTAACCTACGAGCAGTACTTC. Its protein product is CASSQIGGLTYEQYF.

V usage is TRBV15 and J usage is TRBJ2-7; 11 bases match TRBD1. This CDR3 comprises 15 residues. The ends lost 3 bases at V and 7 bases at J; junction bases unmatched: 8. Germline V gives CDR1 LNHNV, CDR2 YYDKDF (reference sequence). CDR3 bases: TGTGCCACCAGCAGGGACAGGGGGCTAGGAGGTGAGCAGTACTTC. Amino acids: CATSRDRGLGGEQYF.